These 2 T cell receptor beta chains came from one sample sequenced in a study of blood T cell repertoires in COVID-19 (TCRdb year 2020). The method was the immunoSEQ multiplex PCR assay. The immuneACCESS repertoire file appears here via TCRdb, limited to in-frame rearrangements. These files lack a portion of the clones; in checked studies, under half of the deficit traces to unresolved V genes, and the cause of the others is not known. The sample table contains roughly 200,000 clones; only one count was recorded for approximately 86% of them. 4.5% to 5.5% of the sample belongs to the ten largest clones. Sample: PBMCs or T cells enriched from blood (not recorded which). Source of these receptors: a woman aged 25 to 45 who had been exposed to COVID-19.

The chain uses TRBV5-8 and TRBJ1-5; 8 bases match TRBD1. Germline CDR1 SGHTS, CDR2 YDEGEE. The CDR3 extends over 15 amino acids. With V trimmed by 2 bases and J by 5 bases, 6 bases remained unmatched. This chain's CDR3 is CASSLRTGRDQPQHF. As DNA, the CDR3 is TGTGCCAGCAGCTTACGGACAGGGAGGGATCAGCCCCAGCATTTT.

This chain links TRBV3-1 (or the pseudogene TRBV3-2) with TRBJ2-2; D remains unclear. Trimming shortened V by 1 base and J by 6 bases, and 12 bases separated the two germline ends. This CDR3 has 15 amino acids. Germline values: CDR1 LGHDT, CDR2 YNNKEL (reference sequence). For the CDR3, the DNA is TGTGCCAGCAGCCAAGGCTATGGTTACGCCGGGGAGCTGTTTTTT. It codes for CASSQGYGYAGELFF.